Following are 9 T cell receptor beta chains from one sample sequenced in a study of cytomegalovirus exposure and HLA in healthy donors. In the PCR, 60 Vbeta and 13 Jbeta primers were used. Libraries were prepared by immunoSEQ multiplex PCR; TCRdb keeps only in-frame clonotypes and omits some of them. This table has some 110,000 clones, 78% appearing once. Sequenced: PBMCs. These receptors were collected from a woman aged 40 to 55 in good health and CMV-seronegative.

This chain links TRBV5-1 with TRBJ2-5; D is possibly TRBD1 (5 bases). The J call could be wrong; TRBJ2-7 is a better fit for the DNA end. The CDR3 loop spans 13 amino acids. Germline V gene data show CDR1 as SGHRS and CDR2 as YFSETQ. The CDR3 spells CASSGTGAYEQYF. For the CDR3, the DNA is TGCGCCAGCAGCGGAACAGGTGCCTACGAGCAGTACTTC.

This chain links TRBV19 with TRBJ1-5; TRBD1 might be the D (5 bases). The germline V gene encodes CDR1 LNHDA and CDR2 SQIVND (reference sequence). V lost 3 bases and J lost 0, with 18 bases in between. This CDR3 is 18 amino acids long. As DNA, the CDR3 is TGTGCCAGTAGTATCCGTGATGAGACAGCTTATAGCAATCAGCCCCAGCATTTT. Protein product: CASSIRDETAYSNQPQHF.

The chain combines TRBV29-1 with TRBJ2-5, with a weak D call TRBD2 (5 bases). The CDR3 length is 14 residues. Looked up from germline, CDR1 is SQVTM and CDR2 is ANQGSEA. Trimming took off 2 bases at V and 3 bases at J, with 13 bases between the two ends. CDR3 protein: CSVEPAQEEETQYF. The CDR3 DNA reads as TGCAGCGTTGAACCCGCCCAGGAGGAAGAGACCCAGTACTTC.

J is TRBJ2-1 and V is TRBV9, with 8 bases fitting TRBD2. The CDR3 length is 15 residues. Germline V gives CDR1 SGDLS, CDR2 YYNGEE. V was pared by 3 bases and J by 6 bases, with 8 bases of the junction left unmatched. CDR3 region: CASSGGAGVSNEQFF. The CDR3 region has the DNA TGTGCCAGCAGCGGAGGAGCGGGAGTCAGCAATGAGCAGTTCTTC.

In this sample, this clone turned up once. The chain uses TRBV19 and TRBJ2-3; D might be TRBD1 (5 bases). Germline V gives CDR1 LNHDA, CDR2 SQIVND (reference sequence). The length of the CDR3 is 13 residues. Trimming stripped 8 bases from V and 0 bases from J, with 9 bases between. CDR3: CASGATSTDTQYF. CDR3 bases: TGTGCCAGTGGGGCCACTAGCACAGATACGCAGTATTTT. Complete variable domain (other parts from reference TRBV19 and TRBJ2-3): DGGITQSPKYLFRKEGQNVTLSCEQNLNHDAMYWYRQDPGQGLRLIYYSQIVNDFQKGDIAEGYSVSREKKESFPLTVTSAQKNPTAFYLCASGATSTDTQYFGPGTRLTVL.

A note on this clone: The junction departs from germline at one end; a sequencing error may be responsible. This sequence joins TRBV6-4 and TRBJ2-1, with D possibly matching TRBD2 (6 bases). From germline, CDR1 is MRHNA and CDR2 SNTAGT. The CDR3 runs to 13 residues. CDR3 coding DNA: TGTGCCAGCAGTGACTCAGGAGGGTGCGAGCAATTCTTC. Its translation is CASSDSGGCEQFF.

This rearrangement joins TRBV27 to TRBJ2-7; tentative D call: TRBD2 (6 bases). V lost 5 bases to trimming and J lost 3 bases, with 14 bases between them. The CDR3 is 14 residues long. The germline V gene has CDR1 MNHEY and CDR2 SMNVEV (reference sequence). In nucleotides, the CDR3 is TGTGCCAGCAGTCCGGGACTTTCGTTCTACGAGCAGTACTTC. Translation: CASSPGLSFYEQYF.

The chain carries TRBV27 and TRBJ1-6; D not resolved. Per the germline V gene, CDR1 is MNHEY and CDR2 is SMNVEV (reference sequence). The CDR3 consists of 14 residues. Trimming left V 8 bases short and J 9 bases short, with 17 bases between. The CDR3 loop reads CASGTQFRSSPLHF. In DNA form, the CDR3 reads TGTGCCAGCGGTACACAGTTCCGGTCTTCACCCCTCCACTTT.

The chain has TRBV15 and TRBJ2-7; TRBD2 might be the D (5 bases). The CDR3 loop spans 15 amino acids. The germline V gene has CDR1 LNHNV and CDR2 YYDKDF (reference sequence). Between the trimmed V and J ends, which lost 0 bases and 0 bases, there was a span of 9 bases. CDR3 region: CATSRESDFSYEQYF. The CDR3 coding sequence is TGTGCCACCAGCAGAGAATCGGACTTCTCCTACGAGCAGTACTTC. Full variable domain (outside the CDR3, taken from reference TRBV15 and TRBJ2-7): DAMVIQNPRYQVTQFGKPVTLSCSQTLNHNVMYWYQQKSSQAPKLLFHYYDKDFNNEADTPDNFQSRRPNTSFCFLDIRSPGLGDTAMYLCATSRESDFSYEQYFGPGTRLTVT.